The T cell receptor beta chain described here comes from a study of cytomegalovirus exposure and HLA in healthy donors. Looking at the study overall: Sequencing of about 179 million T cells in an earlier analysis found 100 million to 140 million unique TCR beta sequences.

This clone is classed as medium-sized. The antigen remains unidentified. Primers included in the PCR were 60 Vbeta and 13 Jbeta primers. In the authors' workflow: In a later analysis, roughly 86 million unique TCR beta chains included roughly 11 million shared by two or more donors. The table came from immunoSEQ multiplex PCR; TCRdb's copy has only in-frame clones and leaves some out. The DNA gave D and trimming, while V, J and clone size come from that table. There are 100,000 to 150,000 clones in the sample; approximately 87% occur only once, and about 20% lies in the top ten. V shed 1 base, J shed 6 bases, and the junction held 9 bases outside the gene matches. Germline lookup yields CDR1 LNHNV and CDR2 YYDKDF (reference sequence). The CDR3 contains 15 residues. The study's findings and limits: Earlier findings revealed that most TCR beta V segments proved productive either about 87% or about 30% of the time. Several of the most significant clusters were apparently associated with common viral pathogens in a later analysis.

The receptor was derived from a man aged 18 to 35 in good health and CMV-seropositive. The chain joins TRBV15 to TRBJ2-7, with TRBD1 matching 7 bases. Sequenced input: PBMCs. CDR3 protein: CATSRGTGDIGEQYF. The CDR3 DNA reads TGTGCCACCAGCAGAGGAACAGGGGACATTGGCGAGCAGTACTTC.